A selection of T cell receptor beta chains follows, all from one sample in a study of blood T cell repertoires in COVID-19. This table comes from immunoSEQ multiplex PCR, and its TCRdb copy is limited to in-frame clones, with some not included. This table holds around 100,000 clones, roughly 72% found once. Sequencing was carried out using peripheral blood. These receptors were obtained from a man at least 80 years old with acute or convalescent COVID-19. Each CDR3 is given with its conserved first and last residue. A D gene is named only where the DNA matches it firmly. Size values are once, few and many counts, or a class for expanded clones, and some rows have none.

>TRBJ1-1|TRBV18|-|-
CASSPAGQNTEAFF
TGTGCCAGCTCACCAGCGGGTCAGAACACTGAAGCTTTCTTT
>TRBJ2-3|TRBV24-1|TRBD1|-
CATSDRDRADTQYF
TGTGCCACCAGTGATAGGGACAGGGCAGATACGCAGTATTTT
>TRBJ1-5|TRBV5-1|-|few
CASRYREDQPQHF
TGCGCCAGCAGATACAGGGAAGATCAGCCCCAGCATTTT
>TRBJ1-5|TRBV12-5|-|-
CASGFGGNQPQHF
TGTGCTAGTGGTTTTGGGGGGAATCAGCCCCAGCATTTT
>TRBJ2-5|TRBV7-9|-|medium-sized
CASSLPGTQYF
TGTGCCAGCAGCTTACCAGGGACCCAGTACTTC
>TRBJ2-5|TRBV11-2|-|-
CASSFGSYQETQYF
TGTGCCAGCAGCTTCGGGAGCTACCAAGAGACCCAGTACTTC
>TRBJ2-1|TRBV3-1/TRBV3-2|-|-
CASSLGLDGGEQFF
TGTGCCAGCAGCCTCGGACTCGACGGGGGTGAGCAGTTCTTC
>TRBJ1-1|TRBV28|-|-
CASSLTLGSTEAFF
TGTGCCAGCAGTCTCACCCTAGGTTCCACTGAAGCTTTCTTT
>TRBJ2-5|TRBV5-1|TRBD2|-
CASSVLAGHETQYF
TGCGCCAGCAGCGTACTAGCGGGACACGAGACCCAGTACTTC
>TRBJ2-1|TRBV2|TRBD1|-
CASRLFGTGVLREQFF
TGTGCCAGCAGGTTATTCGGGACAGGGGTGCTGAGGGAGCAGTTCTTC
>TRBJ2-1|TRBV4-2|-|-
CASSLQTAGEQFF
TGTGCCAGCAGCCTTCAGACTGCCGGTGAGCAGTTCTTC
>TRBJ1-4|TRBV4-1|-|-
CASSQAGGAREKLFF
TGCGCCAGCAGCCAAGCGGGAGGGGCTAGAGAAAAACTGTTTTTT
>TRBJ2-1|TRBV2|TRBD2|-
CASRGTSGRVVYNEQFF
TGTGCCAGCAGGGGGACTAGCGGGAGGGTAGTTTACAATGAGCAGTTCTTC
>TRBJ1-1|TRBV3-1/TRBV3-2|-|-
CASSRRVGTEAFF
TGTGCCAGCAGCCGCAGGGTTGGCACTGAAGCTTTCTTT
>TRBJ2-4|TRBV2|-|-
CASSELGGVKNIQYF
TGTGCCAGCAGTGAACTCGGAGGGGTCAAAAACATTCAGTACTTC
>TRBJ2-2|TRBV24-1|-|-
CATSDSHKNTGELFF
TGTGCCACCAGTGATTCCCACAAGAACACCGGGGAGCTGTTTTTT
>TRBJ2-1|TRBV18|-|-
CATSTGTPQYNEQFF
TGTGCCACCTCCACGGGGACACCACAGTACAATGAGCAGTTCTTC
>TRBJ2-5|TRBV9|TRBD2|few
CASSVASGRGVETQYF
TGTGCCAGCAGCGTAGCTAGCGGGAGAGGAGTGGAGACCCAGTACTTC
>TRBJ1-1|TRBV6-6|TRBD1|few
CASRAGQGGWLEAFF
TGTGCCAGCAGGGCCGGACAGGGAGGTTGGCTCGAAGCTTTCTTT
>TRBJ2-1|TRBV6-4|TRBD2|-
CASSEGTSGYNEQFF
TGTGCCAGCAGTGAAGGGACTAGCGGGTACAATGAGCAGTTCTTC
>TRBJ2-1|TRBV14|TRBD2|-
CASSQLPGLASHEQFF
TGTGCCAGCAGCCAACTACCGGGACTAGCGTCGCATGAGCAGTTCTTC
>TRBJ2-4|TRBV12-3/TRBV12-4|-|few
CASSLASPIQYF
TGTGCCAGCAGTTTAGCGAGCCCCATTCAGTACTTC
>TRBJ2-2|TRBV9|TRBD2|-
CASSAGTSGSGELFF
TGTGCCAGCAGCGCCGGGACTAGCGGTTCCGGGGAGCTGTTTTTT
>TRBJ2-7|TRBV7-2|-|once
CASSLEASEGEQYF
TGTGCCAGCAGCTTAGAAGCTAGCGAGGGGGAGCAGTACTTC
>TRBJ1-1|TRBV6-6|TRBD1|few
CASSYTGAQAFF
TGTGCCAGCAGTTATACAGGGGCGCAGGCTTTCTTT
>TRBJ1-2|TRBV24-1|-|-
CATSDGSYGYTF
TGTGCCACCAGTGACGGTTCCTATGGCTACACCTTC
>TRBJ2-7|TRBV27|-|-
CASSLRTVGSGEQYF
TGTGCCAGCAGTCTCAGGACAGTCGGTTCAGGGGAGCAGTACTTC
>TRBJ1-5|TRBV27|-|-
CASSPDGTPNQPQHF
TGTGCCAGCAGTCCGGATGGGACACCTAATCAGCCCCAGCATTTT
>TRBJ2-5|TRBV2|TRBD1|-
CASSENDRAGETQYF
TGTGCCAGCAGTGAAAACGACAGGGCAGGGGAGACCCAGTACTTC
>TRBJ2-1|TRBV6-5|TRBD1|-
CASSYVGGQGINEQFF
TGTGCCAGCAGTTACGTGGGGGGACAGGGGATCAATGAGCAGTTCTTC
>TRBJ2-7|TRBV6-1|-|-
CASSDWRGIYEQYF
TGTGCCAGCAGTGATTGGAGAGGTATCTACGAGCAGTACTTC
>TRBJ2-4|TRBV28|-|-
CASSLSGWAGLKNIQYF
TGTGCCAGCAGTTTATCCGGGTGGGCAGGGCTAAAAAACATTCAGTACTTC
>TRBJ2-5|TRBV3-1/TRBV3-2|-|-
CASSQDQGVTQYF
TGTGCCAGCAGCCAAGACCAAGGGGTGACCCAGTACTTC
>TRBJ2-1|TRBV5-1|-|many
CASSMDVGGGYNEQFF
TGCGCCAGCAGCATGGATGTCGGGGGAGGTTACAATGAGCAGTTCTTC
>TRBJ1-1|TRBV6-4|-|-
CASSRQMNTEAFF
TGTGCCAGCAGCCGACAGATGAACACTGAAGCTTTCTTT
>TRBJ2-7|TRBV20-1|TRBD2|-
CSASDVIQASGRIGAEQYF
TGCAGTGCTAGTGACGTAATACAGGCTAGCGGGAGAATTGGGGCCGAGCAGTACTTC
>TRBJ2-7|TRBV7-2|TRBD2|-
CASSSRGRAGQQYF
TGTGCCAGCAGCTCACGGGGGAGGGCGGGGCAGCAGTACTTC
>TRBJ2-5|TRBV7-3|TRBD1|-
CASSWTGLETQYF
TGTGCCAGCAGCTGGACAGGGTTAGAGACCCAGTACTTC
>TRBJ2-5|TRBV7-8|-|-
CASSLGSQGGETQYF
TGTGCCAGCAGCTTAGGATCACAGGGCGGAGAGACCCAGTACTTC
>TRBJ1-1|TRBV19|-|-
CASSGSVVAFF
TGTGCCAGTAGCGGGTCGGTTGTAGCTTTCTTT
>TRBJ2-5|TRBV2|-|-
CASSEGGGDSDF
TGTGCCAGCAGTGAAGGGGGGGGCGACTCAGACTTC
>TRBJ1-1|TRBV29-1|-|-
CSASGQTVGTEAFF
TGCAGCGCCTCCGGACAGACTGTGGGCACTGAAGCTTTCTTT
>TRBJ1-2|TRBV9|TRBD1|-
CASSRTGVYGYTF
TGTGCCAGCAGCCGGACAGGGGTCTATGGCTACACCTTC
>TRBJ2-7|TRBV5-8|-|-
CASSPRGEVPYEQYF
TGTGCCAGCAGCCCGCGCGGTGAGGTCCCCTACGAGCAGTACTTC
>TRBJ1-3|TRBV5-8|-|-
CASSLQGNTIYF
TGTGCCAGCAGCTTGCAGGGAAACACCATATATTTT
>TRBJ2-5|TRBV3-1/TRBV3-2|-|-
CASSHSGSETQYF
TGTGCCAGCAGCCATTCGGGAAGTGAGACCCAGTACTTC
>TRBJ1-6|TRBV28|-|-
CASSLPTHNSPLHF
TGTGCCAGCAGTTTACCCACACATAATTCACCCCTCCACTTT
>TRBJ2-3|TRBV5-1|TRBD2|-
CASSGGGNADTQYF
TGCGCCAGCAGTGGGGGAGGGAACGCAGATACGCAGTATTTT
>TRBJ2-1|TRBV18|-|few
CASSPFQAHGNEQFF
TGTGCCAGCTCACCCTTCCAGGCCCACGGCAATGAGCAGTTCTTC